This is a list of T cell receptor beta chains from one sample in a study of blood T cells in healthy people across ages. TCRdb called the 5' RACE reads again in MiXCR, with one record for every CDR3 protein. Of hundreds of thousands of distinct CDR3 sequences in the sample, approximately 65% were seen once. Sequences were obtained from blood. Every receptor here comes from a man younger than 45 in good health. CDR3s include the opening cysteine and the closing phenylalanine or tryptophan. D genes are given only for firm matches. Some rows mark clone size as missing; the rest say once, few, many or name a class of expanded clone.

cdr3_nt cdr3_aa clone_size j_call v_call d_call
TGTGCCAGCGTCCCTGGAAGCGGGGGGGGTGAGACCCAGTACTTC CASVPGSGGGETQYF NA TRBJ2-5 TRBV5-5 TRBD2
TGTGCCAGCAGTTTAGTGAATGGCCAGCAGTACTTC CASSLVNGQQYF NA TRBJ2-7 TRBV12-3/TRBV12-4 NA
TGTGCCAGCTCGGACAGGGGGAATTCACCCCTCCACTTT CASSDRGNSPLHF few TRBJ1-6 TRBV25-1 TRBD1
TGTGCCAGCAGCCGGGACAGGGCCACCGGGGAGCTGTTTTTT CASSRDRATGELFF NA TRBJ2-2 TRBV7-2 TRBD1
TGCAGTGCTAGCGGGGGTCGCACAGATACGCAGTATTTT CSASGGRTDTQYF NA TRBJ2-3 TRBV20-1 NA
TGTGCCAGCAGTTTAAAACAGAGAATCGATTCACCCCTCCACTTT CASSLKQRIDSPLHF NA TRBJ1-6 TRBV28 NA
TGCAGCGCTAGAGGAGGTACCCCCGTGAATATTCAGTACTTC CSARGGTPVNIQYF NA TRBJ2-4 TRBV20-1 NA
TGCAGTGCCACCCGGACAGTCTACACTGAAGCTTTCTTT CSATRTVYTEAFF NA TRBJ1-1 TRBV20-1 NA
TGTGCCAGCAGGGGTAGTGGAAATGAAAAACTGTTTTTT CASRGSGNEKLFF NA TRBJ1-4 TRBV5-5 NA
TGCAGTGCTAGCCCCCCAGCGGGGGGCGAGGCAGATACGCAGTATTTT CSASPPAGGEADTQYF few TRBJ2-3 TRBV20-1 TRBD2
TGTGCCAGCAGCGTAGAGACGAGCAACTCCTACAATGAGCAGTTCTTC CASSVETSNSYNEQFF once TRBJ2-1 TRBV9 NA
TGTGCCAGCAGCCAAGGGCGGGGACTGAACACTGAAGCTTTCTTT CASSQGRGLNTEAFF NA TRBJ1-1 TRBV14 NA
TGTGCCTGGAGTGTGGGTCCGGGACAGGGTTACGAGCAGTACTTC CAWSVGPGQGYEQYF NA TRBJ2-7 TRBV30 TRBD1
TGTGCCCGACAGGAAAGGGGTTGCGCAGATACGCAGTATTTT CARQERGCADTQYF NA TRBJ2-3 TRBV27 NA
TGTGCCAGCAGCCAGACGGGACAGGACACCGGGGAGCTGTTTTTT CASSQTGQDTGELFF NA TRBJ2-2 TRBV5-5 TRBD1
TGTGCCAGCAGTGACAACAGAAGAGATCCAGGAAACACCATATATTTT CASSDNRRDPGNTIYF NA TRBJ1-3 TRBV2 NA
TGTGCCAGCAGCCGTACACCGGGGTCTTATGAGCAGTTCTTC CASSRTPGSYEQFF NA TRBJ2-1 TRBV7-2 NA
TGTGCCAGCAGTTTACACGGGACAGGGGGCAACGAGCAGTACTTC CASSLHGTGGNEQYF few TRBJ2-7 TRBV6-5 TRBD1
TGTGCCAGCAGTTACTCGAAGACAGGAGGCGGCAATGAGCAGTTCTTC CASSYSKTGGGNEQFF few TRBJ2-1 TRBV6-5 NA
TGCAGCGTTGAAGATCCCCCAGGCGGGAAGTATGGCTACACCTTC CSVEDPPGGKYGYTF NA TRBJ1-2 TRBV29-1 NA
TGCAGTGCTCGGGCCGCCGCAAGCTCCTACAATGAGCAGTTCTTC CSARAAASSYNEQFF NA TRBJ2-1 TRBV20-1 NA
TGTGCCAGCAGCTCGGTGGAGGGAACAGAGCAGTACTTC CASSSVEGTEQYF NA TRBJ2-7 TRBV12-3/TRBV12-4 NA
TGTGCCAGCAGCGGGCGGACAGGGCCTACATCCTACGAGCAGTACTTC CASSGRTGPTSYEQYF NA TRBJ2-7 TRBV7-2 TRBD1
TGTGCCAGCAGCGAGACGGGGGGGGTTGGCTACACCTTC CASSETGGVGYTF few TRBJ1-2 TRBV7-9 NA
TGTGCCAGCAGCTTCTGGCGAGCGGGGGGCCAAGAGACCCAGTACTTC CASSFWRAGGQETQYF NA TRBJ2-5 TRBV7-2 TRBD2
TGTGCCAGCAGCTTAGGCCCACACGGGACACCCATCTACGAGCAGTACTTC CASSLGPHGTPIYEQYF NA TRBJ2-7 TRBV7-9 NA
TGTGCCAGCAGTTACGGGACTAGCGGCGATTACAATGAGCAGTTCTTC CASSYGTSGDYNEQFF few TRBJ2-1 TRBV6-5 TRBD2
TGTGCCAGCGGCCCAGATTCACCCCTCCACTTT CASGPDSPLHF NA TRBJ1-6 TRBV9 NA
TGTGCCAGCAGTTTGCGGAATAATTCACCCCTCCACTTT CASSLRNNSPLHF few TRBJ1-6 TRBV28 NA
TGTGTCAGCAGCTCCTCCCAGAACACTGAAGCTTTCTTT CVSSSSQNTEAFF NA TRBJ1-1 TRBV7-3 NA
TGTGCCAGCAGGGAAAGACTACAGGGAACCGATTACGAGCAGTACTTC CASRERLQGTDYEQYF NA TRBJ2-7 TRBV2 NA
TGTGCCAGCCATTCAGGGACTAACTATGGCTACATCTTC CASHSGTNYGYIF NA TRBJ1-2 TRBV12-3/TRBV12-4 NA
TGCAGTGCCGGGAGGGGGGTACCAGTGTCAGAGACCCAGTACTTC CSAGRGVPVSETQYF NA TRBJ2-5 TRBV20-1 TRBD2
TGTGCCAGCAGCCAAGGGACCGGTGTCGGACTGTTTTTT CASSQGTGVGLFF NA TRBJ1-4 TRBV14 NA
TGCAGCGTTGTGACTTACAGTTCCTACGAGCAGTTCTTC CSVVTYSSYEQFF NA TRBJ2-1 TRBV29-1 NA
TGTGCCAGCAGCCAATTCCAGGGGGCGCGTTGTAGCGGGGAGCTGTTTTTT CASSQFQGARCSGELFF NA TRBJ2-2 TRBV3-1 TRBD1
TGTGCCAGCAGTCCCGAGCGGGGGGGTGGGGATACGCAGTATTTT CASSPERGGGDTQYF NA TRBJ2-3 TRBV12-3/TRBV12-4 TRBD2
TGTGCCAGCAGTGCAAGGGACAGATCCTCCTACGAGCAGTACTTC CASSARDRSSYEQYF NA TRBJ2-7 TRBV2 TRBD1
TGTGCCAGCAGATACGACAATGAGCAGTTCTTC CASRYDNEQFF once TRBJ2-1 TRBV5-8 NA
TGTGCCAGCAGCCCCCAACAGGCTATCTACTATGGCTACACCTTC CASSPQQAIYYGYTF NA TRBJ1-2 TRBV7-9 NA
TGCAGTGCTAGAACAGGGTTGAACACTGAAGCTTTCTTT CSARTGLNTEAFF NA TRBJ1-1 TRBV20-1 NA
TGTGCCAGCAGTGAGTGGCCCGAGTACGGGGAGCTGTTTTTT CASSEWPEYGELFF NA TRBJ2-2 TRBV2 NA
TGTGCCACCAGCACACCGGGTCACGGACAGGACTACGAGCAGTACTTC CATSTPGHGQDYEQYF NA TRBJ2-7 TRBV15 TRBD1
TGCAGTGCTAGTGACAGAGCCTATGGCTACACCTTC CSASDRAYGYTF few TRBJ1-2 TRBV20-1 NA
TGTGCCAGCAGCTACGGACAGGGTGGTGGTTCACCCCTCCACTTT CASSYGQGGGSPLHF NA TRBJ1-6 TRBV3-1 TRBD1
TGCAGTGCTAGAGGGAAGGGAAATAGGGCCCTTAGGACTGACTATGGCTACACCTTC CSARGKGNRALRTDYGYTF NA TRBJ1-2 TRBV20-1 NA
TGTGCCAGCAGCGCGATGGGGGACGAGCAGTACTTC CASSAMGDEQYF NA TRBJ2-7 TRBV11-1 NA
TGTGCCATCAAGGAGGGGGGATCGGGCTACGAGCAGTACTTC CAIKEGGSGYEQYF NA TRBJ2-7 TRBV10-3 NA
TGTGCCAGCAGCCCCTCCCGGGACAGTACCTACGAGCAGTACTTC CASSPSRDSTYEQYF NA TRBJ2-7 TRBV6-2/TRBV6-3 TRBD1
TGTGCCAGCAGCTTAGTAGGGGAAGGAGATACGCAGTATTTT CASSLVGEGDTQYF few TRBJ2-3 TRBV7-7 NA
TGTGCCAGCAGCCCGGCGGGACAACCCAACTATGGCTACACCTTC CASSPAGQPNYGYTF once TRBJ1-2 TRBV7-8 NA
TGTGCCTGGAGTGTGGCAGGGGTCGGGGCCAACGTCCTGACTTTC CAWSVAGVGANVLTF few TRBJ2-6 TRBV30 NA
TGTGCCACCAGCAGAGATGGCCGGGTGGACACTGAAGCTTTCTTT CATSRDGRVDTEAFF NA TRBJ1-1 TRBV15 NA
TGTGCCAGCAGTTCCGGGACAGGGGGCCGGGATGGCTACACCTTC CASSSGTGGRDGYTF NA TRBJ1-2 TRBV6-6 TRBD1
TGCAGCGCTCTCCGGGGGGGTTCTAACAATGAGCAGTTCTTC CSALRGGSNNEQFF NA TRBJ2-1 TRBV29-1 TRBD2
TGCGCCAGCAGCCAAGCGAACCAGAACACTGAAGCTTTCTTT CASSQANQNTEAFF NA TRBJ1-1 TRBV4-3 NA
TGTGCCAGCAGCCATCCTCCGGTGACTAGCTCCTATAATGAGCAGTTCTTC CASSHPPVTSSYNEQFF NA TRBJ2-1 TRBV9 TRBD2